Included here is one T cell receptor beta chain sequence, with context. Its cognate antigen is unknown. The sample is drawn from a study of T cell repertoires in cytomegalovirus infection. With 5 bases removed from V and 0 bases from J, the gap between germline ends came to 11 bases. Germline CDR1 SGHTA, CDR2 FQGNSA. The CDR3 consists of 15 residues. TCRdb independently ran MiXCR on the reads; one entry per CDR3 protein. The sample has over 100,000 distinct CDR3 sequences; roughly a tenth are singletons. The TCR comes from a human donor in good health (CMV status not recorded). Some clones in this sample may be carry-over from other donors' samples. The chain couples TRBV7-2 to TRBJ1-5; no definite D call. The sample was PBMCs, sequenced either directly or after in vitro stimulation (not recorded which). The CDR3 reads CASSPGMGSNQPQHF. DNA for the CDR3: TGTGCCAGCAGCCCGGGCATGGGTAGCAATCAGCCCCAGCATTTT.